This passage covers 10 T cell receptor beta chains from one sample sequenced in a study of shared clonotypes between healthy human individuals. The assay was immunoSEQ multiplex PCR, and TCRdb's table has in-frame clones only and misses some. Here the sample spans approximately 400,000 clones, 90% to 97% being singletons. Source material: memory CD8+ T cells sorted from blood. Subset: CD45RO+ cells pooled with CCR7-negative TemRA cells. These receptors were collected from a man aged 30 to 39 in good health.

CDR3 nucleotides: TGTGCCAGCAGGCGACCCGGACAGGACTATGGCTACACCTTC. This encodes CASRRPGQDYGYTF. J is TRBJ1-2 and V is TRBV6-9; 7 bases are a match to TRBD1. V lost 6 bases to trimming and J lost 3 bases; unmatched junction nucleotides: 7. Germline V CDR1 and CDR2: MNHGY, SVAAGI. This CDR3 contains 14 residues.

The gene calls are TRBV21-1 and TRBJ1-2. TRBV21-1 is a pseudogene locus. The CDR3 extends over 15 amino acids. CDR3: CASSKRATVNYGYTF. The CDR3 region has the DNA TGTGCCAGCAGCAAAAGGGCTACAGTTAACTATGGCTACACCTTC.

Here the CDR3 reads CASSEGQNTGELFF. In nucleotides, the CDR3 is TGTGCCAGCAGCGAGGGACAAAACACCGGGGAGCTGTTTTTT. This chain uses TRBV5-4 with TRBJ2-2, with a possible D match to TRBD1 (6 bases). The CDR3 is made up of 14 amino acids. Germline V CDR1 and CDR2: SGHNT, YYREEE (reference sequence). Trimming stripped 4 bases from V and 2 bases from J, with 9 bases between.

This chain links TRBV7-9 with TRBJ2-4, with D possibly being TRBD1 (7 bases). Trimming removed 6 bases at V and 8 bases at J, with 17 bases between. The germline V gene has CDR1 SEHNR and CDR2 FQNEAQ (reference sequence). The CDR3 is 14 amino acids. CDR3 sequence reads: CASSPGGGRYIQYF. In nucleotides, the CDR3 is TGTGCCAGCAGTCCAGGAGGGGGCCGGTACATTCAGTACTTC.

The gene calls are TRBV10-2 and TRBJ2-3, with TRBD2 matching over 9 bases. V gave up 5 bases and J gave up 8 bases; unmatched junction bases: 2. The germline V gene has CDR1 WSHSY and CDR2 SAAADI. This CDR3 region has 12 residues. The CDR3 spells CASSFSGSTQYF. In DNA form, the CDR3 reads TGCGCCAGCAGTTTTAGCGGGAGTACGCAGTATTTT.

The genes are TRBV4-2 and TRBJ2-5, with 9 bases matching TRBD2. CDR1 LGHNA and CDR2 YNFKEQ come from the germline V gene. V was clipped by 1 base and J by 5 bases; unmatched bases: 5. This CDR3 spans 15 amino acids. CDR3 sequence: CASSQGLAGFETQYF. DNA of the CDR3: TGTGCCAGCAGCCAAGGGCTAGCGGGGTTCGAGACCCAGTACTTC.

The chain is built from TRBV25-1 and TRBJ1-2, with D uncertain. Trimming left V 5 bases short and J 8 bases short, with 18 bases between. CDR1 and CDR2 (germline): MGHDK, SYGVNS. This CDR3 spans 14 amino acids. DNA of the CDR3: TGTGCCAGCAGTACCATACCCAGGAGGTTAGGCTACACCTTC. It is translated as CASSTIPRRLGYTF.

The chain recombines TRBV28 with TRBJ2-7; 10 bases fit TRBD1. Germline-derived CDR1 and CDR2 are MDHEN and SYDVKM. Trimming took 8 bases from V and 5 from J; bases not matched to a gene: 18. There are 17 residues in the CDR3. DNA for the CDR3: TGTGCCAGCGGGTACCCTACCCGGACAGGGGGAGTACACGAGCAGTACTTC. Amino acids: CASGYPTRTGGVHEQYF.

The CDR3 loop is CASSIPRQSMNTEAFF. CDR3 bases: TGTGCCAGTAGTATTCCGAGACAGAGCATGAACACTGAAGCTTTCTTT. V is TRBV19 and J is TRBJ1-1; tentative D call: TRBD1 (5 bases). Germline-derived CDR1 and CDR2 are LNHDA and SQIVND (reference sequence). CDR3 length equals 16 residues. V gave up 3 bases and J gave up 0 bases, with 14 bases separating them.

This chain uses TRBV7-9 with TRBJ2-7, with TRBD1 identical over 7 bases. The CDR3 is 14 amino acids. Germline V gives CDR1 SEHNR, CDR2 FQNEAQ (reference sequence). V lost 2 bases, J lost 6 bases, and 7 bases stayed unmatched. CDR3 sequence (DNA): TGTGCCAGCAGCTTACAAGGGGGCTACGGCGAGCAGTACTTC. It specifies CASSLQGGYGEQYF.